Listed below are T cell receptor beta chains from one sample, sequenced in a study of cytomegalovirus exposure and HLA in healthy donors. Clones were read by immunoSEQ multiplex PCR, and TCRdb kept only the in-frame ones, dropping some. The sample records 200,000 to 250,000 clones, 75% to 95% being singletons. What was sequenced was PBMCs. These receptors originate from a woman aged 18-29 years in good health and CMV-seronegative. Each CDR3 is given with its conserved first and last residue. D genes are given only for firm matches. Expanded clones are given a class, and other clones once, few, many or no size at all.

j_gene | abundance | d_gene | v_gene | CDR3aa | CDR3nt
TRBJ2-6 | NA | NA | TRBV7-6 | CASSIQGAGANVLTF | TGTGCCAGCAGCATACAGGGTGCTGGGGCCAACGTCCTGACTTTC
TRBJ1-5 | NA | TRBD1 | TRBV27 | CASSLQGVGQPQHF | TGTGCCAGCAGTCTCCAGGGGGTCGGTCAGCCCCAGCATTTT
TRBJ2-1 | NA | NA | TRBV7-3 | CASSARDGSSYNEQFF | TGTGCCAGCAGCGCCCGGGACGGGAGCTCCTACAATGAGCAGTTCTTC
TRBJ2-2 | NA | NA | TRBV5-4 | CASSLARGQWNTGELFF | TGTGCCAGCAGCTTGGCAAGGGGTCAGTGGAACACCGGGGAGCTGTTTTTT
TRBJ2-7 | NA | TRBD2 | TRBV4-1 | CASSPLGLAATPNAYEQYF | TGCGCCAGCAGCCCCCTGGGACTAGCGGCGACCCCGAACGCTTACGAGCAGTACTTC
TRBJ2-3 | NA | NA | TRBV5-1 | CASSFRNRHTDTQYF | TGCGCCAGCAGCTTTAGGAACCGACACACAGATACGCAGTATTTT
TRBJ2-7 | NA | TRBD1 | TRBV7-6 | CASSSQGAGEQYF | TGTGCCAGCAGCTCCCAGGGGGCGGGCGAGCAGTACTTC
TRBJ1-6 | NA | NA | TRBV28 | CASRDFRGSYNSPLHF | TGTGCCAGCAGAGATTTCAGGGGTTCGTATAATTCACCCCTCCACTTT
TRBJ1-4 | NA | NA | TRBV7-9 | CASSLEGYDTSPWDEKLFF | TGTGCCAGCAGCTTAGAGGGGTACGACACATCCCCTTGGGATGAAAAACTGTTTTTT
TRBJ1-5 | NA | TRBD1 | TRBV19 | CASSSVPDRGINQPQHF | TGTGCCAGTAGCAGCGTTCCGGACAGGGGGATAAATCAGCCCCAGCATTTT
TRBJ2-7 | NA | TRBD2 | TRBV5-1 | CASSLDGTSGSRSYEQYF | TGCGCCAGCAGCTTGGACGGGACTAGCGGGAGTCGCTCCTACGAGCAGTACTTC
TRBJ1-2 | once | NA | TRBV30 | CACLGPGGYTF | TGTGCCTGCCTCGGACCGGGGGGCTACACCTTC
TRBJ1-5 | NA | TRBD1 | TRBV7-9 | CASSSGTGSGQPQHF | TGTGCCAGCAGCTCGGGGACAGGGTCCGGCCAGCCCCAGCATTTT
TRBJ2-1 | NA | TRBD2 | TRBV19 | CASSISPGLLLWEQFF | TGTGCCAGTAGTATAAGTCCGGGACTACTGCTTTGGGAGCAGTTCTTC
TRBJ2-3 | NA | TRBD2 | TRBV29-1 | CSVDPTSGSPDTQYF | TGCAGCGTTGACCCGACTAGCGGGAGTCCAGATACGCAGTATTTT
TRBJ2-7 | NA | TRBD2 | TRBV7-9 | CASSLERGLSGRVPQYF | TGTGCCAGCAGCTTAGAGCGGGGGCTTAGCGGGAGGGTCCCCCAGTACTTC
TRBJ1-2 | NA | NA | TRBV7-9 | CASSARRTADRGYTF | TGTGCCAGCAGCGCGCGGCGGACAGCGGATCGTGGCTACACCTTC
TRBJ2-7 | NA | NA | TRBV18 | CASSAGSYEQYF | TGTGCCAGCTCAGCAGGGTCATACGAGCAGTACTTC